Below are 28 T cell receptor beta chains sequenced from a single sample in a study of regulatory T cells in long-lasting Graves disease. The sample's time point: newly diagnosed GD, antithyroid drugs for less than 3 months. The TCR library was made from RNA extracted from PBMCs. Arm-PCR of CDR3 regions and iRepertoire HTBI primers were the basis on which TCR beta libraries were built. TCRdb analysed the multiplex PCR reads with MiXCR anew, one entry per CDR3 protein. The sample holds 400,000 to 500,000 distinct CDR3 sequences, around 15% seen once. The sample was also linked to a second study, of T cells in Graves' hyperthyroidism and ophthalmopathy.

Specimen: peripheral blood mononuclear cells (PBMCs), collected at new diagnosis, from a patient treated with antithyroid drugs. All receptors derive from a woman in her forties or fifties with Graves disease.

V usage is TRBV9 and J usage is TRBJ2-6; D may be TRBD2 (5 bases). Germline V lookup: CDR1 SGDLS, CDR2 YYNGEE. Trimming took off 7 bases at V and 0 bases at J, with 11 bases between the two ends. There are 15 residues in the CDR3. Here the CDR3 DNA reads TGTGCCAGCCGCGGGTTAGGCTCTGGGGCCAACGTCCTGACTTTC. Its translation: CASRGLGSGANVLTF. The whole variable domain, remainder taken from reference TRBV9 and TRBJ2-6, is DSGVTQTPKHLITATGQRVTLRCSPRSGDLSVYWYQQSLDQGLQFLIQYYNGEERAKGNILERFSAQQFPDLHSELNLSSLELGDSALYFCASRGLGSGANVLTFGAGSRLTVL.

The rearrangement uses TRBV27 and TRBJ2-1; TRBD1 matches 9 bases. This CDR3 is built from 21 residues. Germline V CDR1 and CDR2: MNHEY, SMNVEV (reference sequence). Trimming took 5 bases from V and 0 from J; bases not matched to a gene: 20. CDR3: CASSPPQGWTGDFVSYNEQFF. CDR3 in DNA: TGTGCCAGCAGTCCCCCCCAAGGCTGGACAGGGGATTTCGTCTCCTACAATGAGCAGTTCTTC.

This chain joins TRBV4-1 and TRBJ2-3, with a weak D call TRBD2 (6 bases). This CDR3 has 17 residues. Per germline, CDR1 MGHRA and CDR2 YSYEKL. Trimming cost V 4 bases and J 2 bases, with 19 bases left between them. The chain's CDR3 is CASSPLSNSGPTDTQYF. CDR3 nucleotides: TGCGCCAGCAGCCCTCTGAGCAACAGCGGGCCCACAGATACGCAGTATTTT.

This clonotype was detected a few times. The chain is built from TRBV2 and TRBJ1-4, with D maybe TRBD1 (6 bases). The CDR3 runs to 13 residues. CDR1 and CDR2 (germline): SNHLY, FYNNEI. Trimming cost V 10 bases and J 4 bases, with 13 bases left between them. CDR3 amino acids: CATKQGDNEKLFF. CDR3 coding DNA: TGTGCCACAAAACAGGGTGATAATGAAAAACTGTTTTTT.

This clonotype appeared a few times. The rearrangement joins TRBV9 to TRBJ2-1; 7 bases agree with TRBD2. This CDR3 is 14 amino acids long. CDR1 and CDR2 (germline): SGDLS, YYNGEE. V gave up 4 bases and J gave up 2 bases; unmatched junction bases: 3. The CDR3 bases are TGTGCCAGCAGCCCGGCGGGAGCCTACAATGAGCAGTTCTTC. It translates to CASSPAGAYNEQFF.

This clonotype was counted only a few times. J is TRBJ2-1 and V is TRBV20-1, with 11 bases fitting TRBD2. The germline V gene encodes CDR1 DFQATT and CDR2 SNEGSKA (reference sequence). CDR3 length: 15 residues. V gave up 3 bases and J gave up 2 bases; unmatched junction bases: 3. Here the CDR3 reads CSARLGLAAYNEQFF. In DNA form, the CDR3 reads TGCAGTGCTAGGTTGGGACTAGCGGCCTACAATGAGCAGTTCTTC.

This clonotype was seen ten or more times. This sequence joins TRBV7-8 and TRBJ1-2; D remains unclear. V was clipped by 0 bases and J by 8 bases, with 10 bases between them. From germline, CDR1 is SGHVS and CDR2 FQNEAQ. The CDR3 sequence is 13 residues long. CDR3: CASSLARVSGYTF. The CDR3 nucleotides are TGTGCCAGCAGCTTAGCCCGGGTATCGGGCTACACCTTC.

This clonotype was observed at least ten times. The chain's CDR3 is CATHSGSSYNEQFF. CDR3 in DNA: TGTGCCACCCATAGCGGTAGCTCCTACAATGAGCAGTTCTTC. The genes are TRBV27 and TRBJ2-1; D is perhaps TRBD2 (6 bases). Germline V gives CDR1 MNHEY, CDR2 SMNVEV (reference sequence). CDR3 length equals 14 residues. The V and J ends lost 10 bases and 0 bases respectively, with 13 bases between them.

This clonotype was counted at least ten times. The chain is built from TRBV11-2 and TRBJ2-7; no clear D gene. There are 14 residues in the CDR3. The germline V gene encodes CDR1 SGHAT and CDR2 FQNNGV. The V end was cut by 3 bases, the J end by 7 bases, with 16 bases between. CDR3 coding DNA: TGTGCCAGCAGCTTTCCCCCAGGTTTGGGGGAGCAGTACTTC. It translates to CASSFPPGLGEQYF.

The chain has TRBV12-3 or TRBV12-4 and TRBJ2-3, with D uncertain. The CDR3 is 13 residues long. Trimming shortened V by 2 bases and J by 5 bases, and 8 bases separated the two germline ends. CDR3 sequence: CASSLSSVDTQYF. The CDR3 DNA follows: TGTGCCAGCAGTTTATCGTCCGTAGATACGCAGTATTTT.

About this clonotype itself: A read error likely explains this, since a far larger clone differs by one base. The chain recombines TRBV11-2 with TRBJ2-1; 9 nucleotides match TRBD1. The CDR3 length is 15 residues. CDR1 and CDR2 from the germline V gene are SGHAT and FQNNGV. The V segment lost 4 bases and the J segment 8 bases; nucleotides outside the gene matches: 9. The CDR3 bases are TGTGCCAGCAGCTCCGGGACAGGGAAGTACGATGAGCAGTTCTTC. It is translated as CASSSGTGKYDEQFF.

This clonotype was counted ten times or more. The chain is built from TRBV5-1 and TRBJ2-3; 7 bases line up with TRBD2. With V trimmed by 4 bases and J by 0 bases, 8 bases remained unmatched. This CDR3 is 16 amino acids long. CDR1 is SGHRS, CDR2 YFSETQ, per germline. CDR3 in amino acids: CASSLRWGGSTDTQYF. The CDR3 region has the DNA TGCGCCAGCAGCCTTCGTTGGGGGGGTAGCACAGATACGCAGTATTTT.

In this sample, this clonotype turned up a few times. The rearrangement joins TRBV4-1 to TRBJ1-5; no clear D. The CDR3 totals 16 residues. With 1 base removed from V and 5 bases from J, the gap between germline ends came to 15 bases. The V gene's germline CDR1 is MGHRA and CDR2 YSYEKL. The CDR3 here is CASSQVNLVGYQPQHF. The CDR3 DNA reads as TGCGCCAGCAGCCAAGTTAACTTAGTCGGGTATCAGCCCCAGCATTTT.

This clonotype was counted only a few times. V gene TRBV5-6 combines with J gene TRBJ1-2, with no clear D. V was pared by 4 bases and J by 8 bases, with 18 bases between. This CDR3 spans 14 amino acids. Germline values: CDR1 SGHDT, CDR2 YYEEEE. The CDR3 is CASSLPTDLGGYTF. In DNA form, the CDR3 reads TGTGCCAGCAGCCTCCCGACCGACTTAGGGGGCTACACCTTC.

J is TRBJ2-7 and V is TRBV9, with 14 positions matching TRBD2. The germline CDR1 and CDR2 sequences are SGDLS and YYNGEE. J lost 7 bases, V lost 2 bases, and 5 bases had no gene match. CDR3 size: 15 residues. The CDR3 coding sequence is TGTGCCAGCAGCGTTGGGACTAGCGGGAGTAGTGAGCAGTACTTC. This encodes CASSVGTSGSSEQYF.

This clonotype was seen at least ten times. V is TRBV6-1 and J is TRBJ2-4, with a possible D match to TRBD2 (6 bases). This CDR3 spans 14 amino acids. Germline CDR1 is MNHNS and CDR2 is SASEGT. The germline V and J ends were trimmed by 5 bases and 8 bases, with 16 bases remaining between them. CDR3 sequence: CASSPQGGGDIQYF. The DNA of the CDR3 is TGTGCCAGCAGTCCCCAGGGTGGCGGGGACATTCAGTACTTC.

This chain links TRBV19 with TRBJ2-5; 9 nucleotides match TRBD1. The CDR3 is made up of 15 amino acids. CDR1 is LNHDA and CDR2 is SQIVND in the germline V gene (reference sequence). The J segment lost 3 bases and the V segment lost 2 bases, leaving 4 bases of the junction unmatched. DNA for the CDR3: TGTGCCAGTAGTATATGGCGGACAGGGGAAGAGACCCAGTACTTC. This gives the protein CASSIWRTGEETQYF.

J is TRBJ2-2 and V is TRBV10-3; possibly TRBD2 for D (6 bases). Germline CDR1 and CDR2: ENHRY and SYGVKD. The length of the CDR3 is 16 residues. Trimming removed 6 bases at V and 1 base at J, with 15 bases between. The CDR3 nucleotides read TGTGCCATCAGAAGGACGGGAGCCTTGAACACCGGGGAGCTGTTTTTT. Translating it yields CAIRRTGALNTGELFF.

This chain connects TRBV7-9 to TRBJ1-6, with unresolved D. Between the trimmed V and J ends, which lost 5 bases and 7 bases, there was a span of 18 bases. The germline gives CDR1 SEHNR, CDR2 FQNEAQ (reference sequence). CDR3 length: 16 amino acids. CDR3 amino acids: CASSITWRGSNSPLHF. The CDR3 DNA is TGTGCCAGCAGCATAACCTGGCGGGGATCCAATTCACCCCTCCACTTT.

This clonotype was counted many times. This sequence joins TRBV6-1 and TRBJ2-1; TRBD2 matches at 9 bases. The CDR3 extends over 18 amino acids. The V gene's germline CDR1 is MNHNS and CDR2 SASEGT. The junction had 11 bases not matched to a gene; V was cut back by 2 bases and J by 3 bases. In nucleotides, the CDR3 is TGTGCCAGCAGTGAAATAGGAGGCACTAGCGGGCGCTACAATGAGCAGTTCTTC. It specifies CASSEIGGTSGRYNEQFF.

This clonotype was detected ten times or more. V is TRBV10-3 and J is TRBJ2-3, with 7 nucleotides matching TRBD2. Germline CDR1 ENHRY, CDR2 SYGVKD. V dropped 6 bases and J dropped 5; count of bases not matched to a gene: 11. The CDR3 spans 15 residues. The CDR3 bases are TGTGCCATCAGCCCTGGGAGGGGATCCAAAGATACGCAGTATTTT. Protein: CAISPGRGSKDTQYF.

DNA for the CDR3: TGTGCCAGCAGTCTCTCCGGGAGTTTCGACGAGCAGTACTTC. This codes for CASSLSGSFDEQYF. The rearrangement links TRBV28 to TRBJ2-7; the D gene is possibly TRBD2 (6 bases). Trimming shortened V by 5 bases and J by 5 bases, and 16 bases separated the two germline ends. Germline V gene lookup returns CDR1 MDHEN and CDR2 SYDVKM. The CDR3 consists of 14 residues. The complete variable domain, with remaining parts taken from reference TRBV28 and TRBJ2-7, reads DVKVTQSSRYLVKRTGEKVFLECVQDMDHENMFWYRQDPGLGLRLIYFSYDVKMKEKGDIPEGYSVSREKKERFSLILESASTNQTSMYLCASSLSGSFDEQYFGPGTRLTVT.

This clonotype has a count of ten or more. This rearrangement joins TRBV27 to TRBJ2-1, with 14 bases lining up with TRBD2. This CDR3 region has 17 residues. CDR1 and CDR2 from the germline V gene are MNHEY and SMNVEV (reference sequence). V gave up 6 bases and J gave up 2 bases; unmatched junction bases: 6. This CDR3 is CASSKRLAGGPYNEQFF. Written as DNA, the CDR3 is TGTGCCAGCAGCAAAAGACTAGCGGGAGGGCCCTACAATGAGCAGTTCTTC.

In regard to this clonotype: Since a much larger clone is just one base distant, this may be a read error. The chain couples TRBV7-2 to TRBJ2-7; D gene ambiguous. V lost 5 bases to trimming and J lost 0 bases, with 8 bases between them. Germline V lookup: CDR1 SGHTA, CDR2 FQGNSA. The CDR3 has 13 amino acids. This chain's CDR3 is CASSIPPSYEQYF. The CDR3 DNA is TGTGCCAGCAGCATCCCACCCTCCTACGAGCAGTACTTC.

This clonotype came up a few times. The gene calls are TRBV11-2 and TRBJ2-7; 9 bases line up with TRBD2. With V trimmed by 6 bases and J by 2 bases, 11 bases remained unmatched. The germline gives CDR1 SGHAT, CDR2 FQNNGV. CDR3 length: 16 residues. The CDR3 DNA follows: TGTGCCAGCAGACCGGCTGGGACTAGCAGGACCTACGAGCAGTACTTC. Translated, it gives CASRPAGTSRTYEQYF. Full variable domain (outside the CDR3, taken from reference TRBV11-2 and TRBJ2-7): EAGVAQSPRYKIIEKRQSVAFWCNPISGHATLYWYQQILGQGPKLLIQFQNNGVVDDSQLPKDRFSAERLKGVDSTLKIQPAKLEDSAVYLCASRPAGTSRTYEQYFGPGTRLTVT.

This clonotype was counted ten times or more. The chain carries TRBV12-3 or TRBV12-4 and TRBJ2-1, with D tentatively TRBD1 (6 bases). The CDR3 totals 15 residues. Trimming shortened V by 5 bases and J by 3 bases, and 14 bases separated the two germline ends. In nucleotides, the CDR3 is TGTGCCAGCAGTGCCTCCGGGACACTCTACAATGAGCAGTTCTTC. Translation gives CASSASGTLYNEQFF.

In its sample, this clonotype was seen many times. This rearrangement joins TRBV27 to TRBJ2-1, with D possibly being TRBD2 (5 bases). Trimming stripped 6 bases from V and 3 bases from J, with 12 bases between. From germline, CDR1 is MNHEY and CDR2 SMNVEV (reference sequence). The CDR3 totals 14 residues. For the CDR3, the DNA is TGTGCCAGCAGCCAAGACTACTACTACAATGAGCAGTTCTTC. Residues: CASSQDYYYNEQFF.

CDR3 protein: CASQGGYGYTF. The CDR3 coding sequence is TGTGCCAGTCAGGGGGGCTATGGCTACACCTTC. V is TRBV19 and J is TRBJ1-2; TRBD1 matches at 7 bases. Germline trimming cut 8 bases from V and 4 bases from J; bases unmatched to any gene: 1. Germline loops: CDR1 LNHDA, CDR2 SQIVND (reference sequence). This CDR3 region has 11 residues.